Reported below is one T cell receptor beta chain. In the original analysis: Cell counts per sample came from amplifying reference gene primers. The table came from immunoSEQ multiplex PCR; TCRdb's copy has only in-frame clones and leaves some out. That table furnishes V, J and clone size, whereas the DNA furnished D and trimming. The table shows 200,000 to 250,000 clones, with almost 85% occurring only once. This CDR3 region has 16 residues. Germline assignment: CDR1 SGHRS and CDR2 YFSETQ. Trimming cost V 2 bases and J 5 bases; bases outside gene matches: 7. This sample was included in a study of blood T cell repertoires in COVID-19. Adults between about 18 and 89 years of age took part from fewer than 30 US areas. Donors were grouped by their self-reported clinical history. Two consecutive negative NP/OP PCR tests, clearance, or resolved symptoms defined Cohort 3 recovery.

The source of this sequence is a man aged 35 to 55 who had recovered from COVID-19. The sequencing input was PBMCs or T cells enriched from blood (not recorded which). This chain links TRBV5-1 with TRBJ2-3; TRBD2 agrees at 11 bases. The CDR3, as DNA: TGCGCCAGCAGCTTACCGGGACTAGCGGACCTAGATACGCAGTATTTT. This translates into CASSLPGLADLDTQYF.